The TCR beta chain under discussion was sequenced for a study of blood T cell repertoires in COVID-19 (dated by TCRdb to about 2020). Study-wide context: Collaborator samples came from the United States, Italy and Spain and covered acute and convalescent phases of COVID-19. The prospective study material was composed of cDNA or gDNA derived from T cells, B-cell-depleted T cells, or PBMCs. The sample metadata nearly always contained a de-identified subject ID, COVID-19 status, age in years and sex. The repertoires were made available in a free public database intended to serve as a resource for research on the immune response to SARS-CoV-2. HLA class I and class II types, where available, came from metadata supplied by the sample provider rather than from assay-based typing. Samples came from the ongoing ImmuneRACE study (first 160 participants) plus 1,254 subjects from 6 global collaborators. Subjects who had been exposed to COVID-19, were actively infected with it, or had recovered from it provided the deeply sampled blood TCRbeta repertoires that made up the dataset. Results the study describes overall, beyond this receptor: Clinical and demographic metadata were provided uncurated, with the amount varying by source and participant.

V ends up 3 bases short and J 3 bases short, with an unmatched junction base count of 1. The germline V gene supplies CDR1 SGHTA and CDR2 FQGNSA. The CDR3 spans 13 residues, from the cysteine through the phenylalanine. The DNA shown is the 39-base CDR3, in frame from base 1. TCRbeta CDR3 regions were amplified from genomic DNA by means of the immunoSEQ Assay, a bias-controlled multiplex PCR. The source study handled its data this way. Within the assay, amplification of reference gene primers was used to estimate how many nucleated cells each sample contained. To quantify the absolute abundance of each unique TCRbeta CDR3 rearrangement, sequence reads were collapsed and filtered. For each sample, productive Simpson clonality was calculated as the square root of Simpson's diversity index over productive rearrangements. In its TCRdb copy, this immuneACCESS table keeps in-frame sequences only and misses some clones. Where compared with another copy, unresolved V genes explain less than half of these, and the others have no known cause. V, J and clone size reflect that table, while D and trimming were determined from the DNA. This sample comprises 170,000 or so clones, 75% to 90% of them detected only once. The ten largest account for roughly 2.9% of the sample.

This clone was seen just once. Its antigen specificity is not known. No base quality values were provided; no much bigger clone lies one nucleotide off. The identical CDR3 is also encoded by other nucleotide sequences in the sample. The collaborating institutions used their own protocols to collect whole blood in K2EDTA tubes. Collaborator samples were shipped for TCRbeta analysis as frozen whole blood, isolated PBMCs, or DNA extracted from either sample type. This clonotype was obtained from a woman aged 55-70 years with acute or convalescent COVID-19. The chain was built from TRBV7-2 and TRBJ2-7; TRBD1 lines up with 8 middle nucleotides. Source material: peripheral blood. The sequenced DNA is TGTGCCAGCAGCTTTGGACAGGGCTACGAGCAGTACTTC. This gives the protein CASSFGQGYEQYF.